This entry lists 26 T cell receptor beta chains sequenced from one sample in a study of blood T cell repertoires in COVID-19. Here immunoSEQ multiplex PCR was the method, and the copy in TCRdb shows in-frame clones only, minus some. In the table there are around 620,000 clones, just under 90% of which are singletons. The sample comprised peripheral blood. The source of these receptors is a woman between 18 and 30 years old with acute or convalescent COVID-19.

V is TRBV5-1 and J is TRBJ2-5; 8 bases agree with TRBD1. This CDR3 comprises 14 residues. The ends lost 6 bases at V and 1 base at J; junction bases unmatched: 5. The V gene's germline CDR1 is SGHRS and CDR2 YFSETQ. CDR3 in amino acids: CASMLGQGQETQYF. DNA for the CDR3: TGCGCCAGCATGCTTGGACAGGGCCAAGAGACCCAGTACTTC.

V gene TRBV3-1 (or the pseudogene TRBV3-2) combines with J gene TRBJ1-4; TRBD1 is a possible D gene (5 bases). Trimming removed 4 bases from V and 5 bases from J, with 14 bases in between. Germline V gene lookup returns CDR1 LGHDT and CDR2 YNNKEL (reference sequence). The CDR3 has 15 amino acids. The CDR3 DNA follows: TGTGCCAGCAGCCTCCGAGGACACCTAAATGAAAAACTGTTTTTT. This translates into CASSLRGHLNEKLFF.

The chain uses TRBV4-3 and TRBJ2-2; D not certain. The germline V and J ends were trimmed by 4 bases and 0 bases, with 12 bases remaining between them. The CDR3 runs 16 residues. Looked up from germline, CDR1 is LGHNA and CDR2 is YSLEER. The CDR3, as DNA: TGCGCCAGCAGCCTCCTTCTGCGGCCGAACACCGGGGAGCTGTTTTTT. As protein: CASSLLLRPNTGELFF.

The gene calls are TRBV3-1 (or the pseudogene TRBV3-2) and TRBJ1-1; D not certain. Germline V gene data show CDR1 as LGHDT and CDR2 as YNNKEL (reference sequence). The CDR3 length is 15 residues. Trimming removed 6 bases at V and 1 base at J, with 15 bases between. In DNA form, the CDR3 reads TGTGCCAGCAGACACTCGACATTTGAGAACACTGAAGCTTTCTTT. Translated, it gives CASRHSTFENTEAFF.

This chain links TRBV7-8 with TRBJ1-2; TRBD1 matches at 9 bases. Germline V gene data show CDR1 as SGHVS and CDR2 as FQNEAQ. V shed 4 bases, J shed 1 base, and the junction held 4 bases outside the gene matches. The CDR3 runs 15 residues. The CDR3 region has the DNA TGTGCCAGCAGCTCCAGGACAGGGGTTAACTATGGCTACACCTTC. Amino acids: CASSSRTGVNYGYTF. Variable domain in full (rest from reference TRBV7-8 and TRBJ1-2): GAGVSQSPRYKVAKRGQDVALRCDPISGHVSLFWYQQALGQGPEFLTYFQNEAQLDKSGLPSDRFFAERPEGSVSTLKIQRTQQEDSAVYLCASSSRTGVNYGYTFGSGTRLTVV.

The chain recombines TRBV7-9 with TRBJ2-5, with D maybe TRBD2 (5 bases). The CDR3 covers 14 residues. The V and J ends lost 6 bases and 2 bases respectively, with 13 bases between them. CDR1 is SEHNR, CDR2 FQNEAQ, per germline (reference sequence). Here the CDR3 reads CASSGEGWQETQYF. CDR3 in DNA: TGTGCCAGCAGTGGCGAGGGTTGGCAAGAGACCCAGTACTTC.

The V gene is TRBV9, the J gene TRBJ2-2; D perhaps matches TRBD1 (6 bases). Germline V gene lookup returns CDR1 SGDLS and CDR2 YYNGEE. The CDR3 length is 16 residues. Trimming took 4 bases from V and 1 from J, leaving 14 bases between them. The CDR3 spells CASSRRQGLNTGELFF. CDR3 in DNA: TGTGCCAGCAGCCGTAGGCAGGGGCTGAACACCGGGGAGCTGTTTTTT.

The chain employs TRBV3-1 (or the pseudogene TRBV3-2) and TRBJ1-5, with 9 bases lining up with TRBD1. V dropped 2 bases and J dropped 5; count of bases not matched to a gene: 7. Per the germline V gene, CDR1 is LGHDT and CDR2 is YNNKEL (reference sequence). The CDR3 extends over 16 amino acids. Here the CDR3 DNA reads TGTGCCAGCAGCCAATCGGGACAGGGTGGGGATCAGCCCCAGCATTTT. Translated: CASSQSGQGGDQPQHF.

The chain employs TRBV3-1 (or the pseudogene TRBV3-2) and TRBJ1-1; D is possibly TRBD1 (6 bases). Germline loops: CDR1 LGHDT, CDR2 YNNKEL (reference sequence). The ends were cut back, 6 bases at V and 3 bases at J, with 17 bases in the middle. The CDR3 sequence is 15 residues long. The CDR3 region has the DNA TGTGCCAGCAGTCCTAGGGACACTTACTACACTGAAGCTTTCTTT. Its protein is CASSPRDTYYTEAFF.

This chain connects TRBV9 to TRBJ2-3; 9 nucleotides line up with TRBD2. The germline V gene encodes CDR1 SGDLS and CDR2 YYNGEE. Trimming took 2 bases from V and 6 from J; bases not matched to a gene: 4. This CDR3 comprises 14 residues. This CDR3 reads CASSVSGGRDTQYF. The CDR3 DNA reads TGTGCCAGCAGCGTTAGCGGGGGCCGGGATACGCAGTATTTT.

CDR3 nucleotide sequence: TGTGCCAGTAGTCATTCGGACAGAATGCGCACCGGGGAGCTGTTTTTT. Protein sequence: CASSHSDRMRTGELFF. V gene TRBV19 combines with J gene TRBJ2-2, with D possibly matching TRBD1 (6 bases). The CDR3 is 16 amino acids. Trimming stripped 5 bases from V and 4 bases from J, with 17 bases between. Germline V CDR1 and CDR2: LNHDA, SQIVND (reference sequence).

CDR3 nucleotide sequence: TGCGCCAGCAGCACAACCGGGACAGCAGCCGAATACGAGCAGTACTTC. Amino acid sequence: CASSTTGTAAEYEQYF. V usage is TRBV5-1 and J usage is TRBJ2-7; 7 bases fit TRBD1. The CDR3 spans 16 residues. V dropped 4 bases and J dropped 4; count of bases not matched to a gene: 14. Germline V lookup: CDR1 SGHRS, CDR2 YFSETQ.

This chain uses TRBV19 with TRBJ1-2; D is unresolved. In germline, CDR1 is LNHDA, CDR2 SQIVND (reference sequence). CDR3 size: 12 residues. Trimming took off 4 bases at V and 5 bases at J, with 8 bases between the two ends. CDR3 sequence (DNA): TGTGCCAGTAGTAACAGTTCGTATGGCTACACCTTC. This codes for CASSNSSYGYTF.

V is TRBV27 and J is TRBJ1-1; weak D call: TRBD1 (5 bases). With 8 bases removed from V and 5 bases from J, the gap between germline ends came to 24 bases. The CDR3 length is 16 residues. Germline loops: CDR1 MNHEY, CDR2 SMNVEV (reference sequence). The CDR3 bases are TGTGCCAGCCGATATGTCGGGGGAGGGTGGAGGACTGAAGCTTTCTTT. Encoded protein: CASRYVGGGWRTEAFF.

The CDR3 region is CASSDRDSSYEQYF. The CDR3 coding sequence is TGTGCCAGCAGTGACCGGGACAGCTCCTACGAGCAGTACTTC. V gene TRBV6-1 combines with J gene TRBJ2-7, with 7 bases fitting TRBD1. V lost 3 bases and J lost 0; bases outside the gene matches: 2. The CDR3 consists of 14 residues. Germline CDR1 reads MNHNS; CDR2 reads SASEGT.

V usage is TRBV30 and J usage is TRBJ1-3; 7 nucleotides match TRBD1. Unmatched junction bases numbered 13, after V lost 2 bases and J lost 6 bases. The CDR3 has 16 amino acids. Germline CDR1 GTSNPN, CDR2 SVGIG (reference sequence). CDR3 sequence reads: CAWSKPGQTMINTIYF. The CDR3 bases are TGTGCCTGGAGTAAGCCGGGACAGACTATGATAAACACCATATATTTT. The whole variable domain, filled in from reference TRBV30 and TRBJ1-3, reads SQTIHQWPATLVQPVGSPLSLECTVEGTSNPNLYWYRQAAGRGLQLLFYSVGIGQISSEVPQNLSASRPQDRQFILSSKKLLLSDSGFYLCAWSKPGQTMINTIYFGEGSWLTVV.

This clone appeared many times. Different DNA sequences within this sample yield the same CDR3. The chain combines TRBV7-2 with TRBJ1-3, with no clear D. This CDR3 has 13 amino acids. Germline loops: CDR1 SGHTA, CDR2 FQGNSA. Trimming shortened V by 5 bases and J by 4 bases, and 9 bases separated the two germline ends. CDR3 nucleotides: TGTGCCAGCAGCCTCACGCGGGGAAACACCATATATTTT. This sequence encodes CASSLTRGNTIYF.

The chain recombines TRBV29-1 with TRBJ2-4, with D maybe TRBD1 (5 bases). V lost 6 bases, J lost 9 bases, and 21 bases lay in between. Per germline, CDR1 SQVTM and CDR2 ANQGSEA. The CDR3 runs 14 residues. The CDR3 loop is CSVTLSTAWGIQYF. The CDR3, as DNA: TGCAGCGTCACCCTCTCGACAGCGTGGGGCATTCAGTACTTC.

The chain has TRBV6-5 and TRBJ2-5, with D possibly TRBD1 on 6 matching bases. CDR3 length: 16 residues. V was shortened by 2 bases and J by 0 bases, with 13 bases between the two germline ends. Germline V gene data show CDR1 as MNHEY and CDR2 as SVGAGI. Here the CDR3 reads CASSYQGNSYQETQYF. The CDR3 bases are TGTGCCAGCAGTTACCAGGGGAATTCGTACCAAGAGACCCAGTACTTC.

This clone has more than one count but fewer than ten. The gene calls are TRBV10-2 and TRBJ1-1; D is perhaps TRBD1 (5 bases). The CDR3 has 14 residues. The germline CDR1 and CDR2 sequences are WSHSY and SAAADI. Trimming left V 6 bases short and J 2 bases short, with 13 bases between. The chain's CDR3 is CASRFRQPNTEAFF. The CDR3 nucleotides read TGCGCCAGCAGGTTTAGACAGCCCAACACTGAAGCTTTCTTT.

The V and J genes are TRBV27 and TRBJ1-5; 7 nucleotides agree with TRBD1. CDR1 and CDR2 (germline): MNHEY, SMNVEV (reference sequence). V was clipped by 0 bases and J by 4 bases; unmatched bases: 3. CDR3 length: 15 amino acids. CDR3 amino acids: CASSLSRQGNQPQHF. The CDR3 DNA reads as TGTGCCAGCAGTTTATCAAGACAGGGAAATCAGCCCCAGCATTTT.

The chain employs TRBV7-2 and TRBJ2-1; TRBD1 agrees at 10 bases. The CDR3 covers 17 residues. Trimming cost V 5 bases and J 7 bases; bases outside gene matches: 14. Germline CDR1 is SGHTA and CDR2 is FQGNSA. CDR3 sequence reads: CASSLRPRDRGGNEQFF. The CDR3, as DNA: TGTGCCAGCAGCCTTCGGCCCCGGGACAGGGGAGGTAATGAGCAGTTCTTC. Full variable domain (outside the CDR3, taken from reference TRBV7-2 and TRBJ2-1): GAGVSQSPSNKVTEKGKDVELRCDPISGHTALYWYRQSLGQGLEFLIYFQGNSAPDKSGLPSDRFSAERTGGSVSTLTIQRTQQEDSAVYLCASSLRPRDRGGNEQFFGPGTRLTVL.

This chain joins TRBV10-3 and TRBJ2-7; D is uncertain. The germline V gene encodes CDR1 ENHRY and CDR2 SYGVKD. V lost 1 base and J 6 bases, leaving 10 bases between the germline ends. This CDR3 region has 13 residues. In DNA, the CDR3 is TGTGCCATCAGTGAGTGCCTACCCTGCGAGCAGTACTTC. This encodes CAISECLPCEQYF.

The CDR3 nucleotides are TGTGCCAGCACCCCGGACAGCCAAAACATTCAGTACTTC. This translates into CASTPDSQNIQYF. This rearrangement joins TRBV28 to TRBJ2-4; a possible D gene is TRBD1 (6 bases). Germline V lookup: CDR1 MDHEN, CDR2 SYDVKM. V was shortened by 7 bases and J by 5 bases, with 12 bases between the two germline ends. The CDR3 runs 13 residues.

The chain recombines TRBV27 with TRBJ2-7; no reliable D call. The ends were cut back, 6 bases at V and 6 bases at J, with 15 bases in the middle. Per the germline V gene, CDR1 is MNHEY and CDR2 is SMNVEV (reference sequence). The CDR3 loop spans 13 amino acids. CDR3 protein: CASSLELVGEQYF. In nucleotides, the CDR3 is TGTGCCAGCAGCCTCGAACTCGTCGGCGAGCAGTACTTC.

V and J are TRBV11-2 and TRBJ1-1; 7 bases map to TRBD1. From germline, CDR1 is SGHAT and CDR2 FQNNGV. J lost 0 bases, V lost 3 bases, and 4 bases had no gene match. The CDR3 is 15 residues long. CDR3 sequence (DNA): TGTGCCAGCAGCTTCCGACAGGGCATGAACACTGAAGCTTTCTTT. Translation gives CASSFRQGMNTEAFF.